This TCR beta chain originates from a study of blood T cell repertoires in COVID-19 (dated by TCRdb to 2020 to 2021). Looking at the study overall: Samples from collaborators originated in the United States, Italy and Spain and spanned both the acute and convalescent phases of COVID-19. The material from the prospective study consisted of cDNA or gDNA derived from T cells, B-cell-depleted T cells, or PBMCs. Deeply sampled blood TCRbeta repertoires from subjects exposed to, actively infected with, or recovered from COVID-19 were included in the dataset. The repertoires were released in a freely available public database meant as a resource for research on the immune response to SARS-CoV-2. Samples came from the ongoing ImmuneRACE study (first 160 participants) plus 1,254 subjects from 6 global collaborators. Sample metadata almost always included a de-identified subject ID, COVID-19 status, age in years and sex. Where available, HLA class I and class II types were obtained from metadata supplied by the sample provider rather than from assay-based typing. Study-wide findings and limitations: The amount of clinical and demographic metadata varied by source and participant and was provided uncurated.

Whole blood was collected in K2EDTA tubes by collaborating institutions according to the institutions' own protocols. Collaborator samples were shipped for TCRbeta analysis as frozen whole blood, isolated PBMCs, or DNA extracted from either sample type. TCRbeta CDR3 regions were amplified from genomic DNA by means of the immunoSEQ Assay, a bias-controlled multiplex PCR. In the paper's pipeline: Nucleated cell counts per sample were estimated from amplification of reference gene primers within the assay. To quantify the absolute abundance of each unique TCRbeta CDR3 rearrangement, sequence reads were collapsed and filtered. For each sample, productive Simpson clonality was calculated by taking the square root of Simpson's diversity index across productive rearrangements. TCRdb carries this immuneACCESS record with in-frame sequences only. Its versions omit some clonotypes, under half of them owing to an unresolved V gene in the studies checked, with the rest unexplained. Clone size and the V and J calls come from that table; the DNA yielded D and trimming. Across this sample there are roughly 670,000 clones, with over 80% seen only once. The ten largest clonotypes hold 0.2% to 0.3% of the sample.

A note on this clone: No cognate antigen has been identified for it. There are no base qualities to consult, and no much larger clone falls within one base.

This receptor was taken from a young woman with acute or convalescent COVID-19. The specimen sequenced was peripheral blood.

Read as DNA, the sequence is TGCAGTGCCACTACAGGGGATGAGCAGTTCTTC. This is translated as CSATTGDEQFF. Rearrangement joined TRBV20-1 to TRBJ2-1; 7 central nucleotides agree with TRBD1. Trimming takes 6 bases off V and 8 bases off J; junction bases not matched to a gene: 4. According to the germline V gene (reference sequence), CDR1 reads DFQATT and CDR2 reads SNEGSKA. There are 11 amino acids in the CDR3, from cysteine to phenylalanine inclusive. Only CDR3 DNA remains: 33 bases, in frame from the first base.